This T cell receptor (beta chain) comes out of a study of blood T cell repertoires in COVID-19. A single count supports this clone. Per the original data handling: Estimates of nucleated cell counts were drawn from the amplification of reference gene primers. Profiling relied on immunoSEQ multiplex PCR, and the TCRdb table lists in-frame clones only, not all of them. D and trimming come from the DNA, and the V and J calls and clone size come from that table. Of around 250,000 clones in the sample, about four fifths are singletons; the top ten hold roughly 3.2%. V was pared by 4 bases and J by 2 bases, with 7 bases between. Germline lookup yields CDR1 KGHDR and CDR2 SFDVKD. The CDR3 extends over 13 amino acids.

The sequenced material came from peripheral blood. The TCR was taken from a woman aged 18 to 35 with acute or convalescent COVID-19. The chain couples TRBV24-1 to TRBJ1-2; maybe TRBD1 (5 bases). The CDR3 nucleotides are TGTGCCACCAGTGAGGGGGGAAACTATGGCTACACCTTC. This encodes CATSEGGNYGYTF.